The clone carrying this T cell receptor beta chain showed up just once. Its cognate antigen is unknown. The record originates from a study of beta chain features in type 1 diabetes. Overall study: Age and gender were similar between patients and healthy donors, as were cell yields.

Per the germline V gene, CDR1 is MNHEY and CDR2 is SVGAGI. V was pared by 0 bases and J by 7 bases, with 12 bases between. The CDR3 consists of 14 residues. Each donor gave one heparinised blood draw averaging roughly 100 mL. The sequenced template was cDNA made from the entire isolated RNA. Profiling relied on immunoSEQ multiplex PCR, and the TCRdb table lists in-frame clones only, not all of them. The sample contains 600,000 or so clones, around 12% of which appear only once. Study-level findings and limits: Any role of HLA type in TCRB rearrangement remained unresolved here. High TCR expression in some cells could lead to their over-representation in cDNA sequencing. Moderately but significantly shorter TCRB CDR3s were found in Type 1 diabetes patients in all four CD4+ subsets.

The chain has TRBV6-5 and TRBJ1-2; no firm D call. The receptor was isolated from a man younger than 40 with type 1 diabetes. Source material: naive CD4+ T cells from blood. The CDR3 is CASSYSTHASGYTF. The CDR3 nucleotides are TGTGCCAGCAGTTACTCAACCCACGCGTCTGGCTACACCTTC.